The sequence of this TCR beta chain was determined in a study of T cell repertoires in cytomegalovirus infection. Germline CDR1 is SGHTA and CDR2 is FQGNSA. CDR3 length equals 14 residues. The V gene lost 5 bases and the J gene lost 4 bases, with 14 bases spanning the gap. This clonotype has a count of ten or more. One entry per CDR3 protein results from TCRdb running MiXCR on the reads. The repertoire holds fewer than 250,000 distinct CDR3 sequences, around an eighth seen once, with approximately 1.6% in the top ten. This chain uses TRBV7-2 with TRBJ1-2; D is ambiguous. The source of this sequence is a human donor in good health (CMV status not recorded). Some clones in this sample may be carry-over from other donors' samples. Sequenced: PBMCs. The CDR3 sequence: CASSVTNYLYGYTF. The CDR3 nucleotides read TGTGCCAGCAGCGTCACCAACTACCTCTATGGCTACACCTTC.